Below, 22 T cell receptor beta chains from the same sample are listed, as sequenced in a study of cytomegalovirus exposure and HLA in healthy donors. In the PCR, 60 Vbeta and 13 Jbeta primers were used. The table came from immunoSEQ multiplex PCR; TCRdb's copy has only in-frame clones and leaves some out. Here the sample spans about 170,000 clones, 73% being singletons. The source material was PBMCs. All receptors derive from a young woman in good health and CMV-seropositive.

The chain couples TRBV7-2 to TRBJ1-6, with 8 bases matching TRBD1. Unmatched junction bases numbered 7, after V lost 2 bases and J lost 10 bases. This CDR3 comprises 15 residues. CDR1 is SGHTA, CDR2 FQGNSA, per germline. CDR3 loop: CASSLRTGLNSPLHF. CDR3 nucleotide sequence: TGTGCCAGCAGCTTAAGGACAGGGTTGAACTCACCCCTCCACTTT.

This chain connects TRBV11-2 to TRBJ2-5; D gene unclear. The CDR3 contains 15 residues. Trimming cost V 1 base and J 3 bases, with 12 bases left between them. The germline gives CDR1 SGHAT, CDR2 FQNNGV. CDR3 DNA: TGTGCCAGCAGCTTAGGGGCTACCGGCGAAGAGACCCAGTACTTC. Amino acids: CASSLGATGEETQYF.

The rearrangement uses TRBV6-6 and TRBJ1-2; 8 nucleotides agree with TRBD1. The CDR3 has 14 amino acids. Germline V gene sequence: CDR1 MNHNY, CDR2 SVGAGI (reference sequence). With 8 bases clipped from V and 4 bases from J, the junction kept 9 bases outside the gene matches. The DNA of the CDR3 is TGTGCCAGCGGATCGGACAGGGCGTCCTATGGCTACACCTTC. Encoded protein: CASGSDRASYGYTF.

The chain couples TRBV6-5 to TRBJ2-7; D ambiguous. The ends were cut back, 4 bases at V and 5 bases at J, with 6 bases in the middle. The CDR3 contains 11 residues. Germline V gene lookup returns CDR1 MNHEY and CDR2 SVGAGI. The CDR3 spells CASSFLHEQYF. CDR3 nucleotide sequence: TGTGCCAGCAGTTTTCTCCACGAGCAGTACTTC.

Only one count was recorded for this clone. V and J are TRBV5-6 and TRBJ2-7; TRBD1 matches at 9 bases. Trimming removed 5 bases from V and 3 bases from J; junction bases left unmatched: 6. Germline assignment: CDR1 SGHDT and CDR2 YYEEEE. The CDR3 sequence is 14 residues long. CDR3 sequence: CASRGGQGIYEQYF. Here the CDR3 DNA reads TGTGCCAGCAGGGGGGGACAGGGAATCTACGAGCAGTACTTC.

J is TRBJ2-3 and V is TRBV6-4; 7 nucleotides align to TRBD1. The germline gives CDR1 MRHNA, CDR2 SNTAGT. There are 16 residues in the CDR3. The trim removed 6 bases at V and 2 bases at J, leaving 11 bases unmatched. The CDR3 here is CASRDTGTADTDTQYF. The DNA for the CDR3 is TGTGCCAGCAGAGATACCGGGACAGCCGACACAGATACGCAGTATTTT.

The V gene is TRBV7-2, the J gene TRBJ2-1; TRBD1 matches 7 bases. Unmatched junction bases numbered 13, after V lost 3 bases and J lost 8 bases. The CDR3 is made up of 16 amino acids. Germline V gives CDR1 SGHTA, CDR2 FQGNSA. Here the CDR3 reads CASSFGLGGRVDEQFF. Here the CDR3 DNA reads TGTGCCAGCAGCTTCGGGTTAGGGGGCCGAGTTGATGAGCAGTTCTTC.

The rearrangement uses TRBV5-1 and TRBJ1-6; TRBD1 agrees at 8 bases. The CDR3 is made up of 14 amino acids. The germline CDR1 and CDR2 sequences are SGHRS and YFSETQ. V shed 4 bases and J 6 bases; nucleotides not matched to a gene: 3. The CDR3 sequence is CASSTTGGNSPLHF. CDR3 bases: TGCGCCAGCAGCACCACAGGGGGTAATTCACCCCTCCACTTT.

This chain connects TRBV7-8 to TRBJ1-5; maybe TRBD1 (5 bases). V was clipped by 6 bases and J by 0 bases, with 12 bases between them. The CDR3 loop spans 15 amino acids. Per germline, CDR1 SGHVS and CDR2 FQNEAQ. CDR3 loop: CASRLRVDSNQPQHF. CDR3 nucleotide sequence: TGTGCCAGCAGACTCAGGGTCGATAGCAATCAGCCCCAGCATTTT.

Details on this clone: Other DNA sequences in this sample translate to the same CDR3. The CDR3 region is CASSRDNSPLHF. CDR3 nucleotides: TGTGCCAGCAGCCGGGATAATTCACCCCTCCACTTT. The chain is built from TRBV7-2 and TRBJ1-6; D gene unclear. The CDR3 length is 12 residues. The ends were cut back, 5 bases at V and 5 bases at J, with 4 bases in the middle. From germline, CDR1 is SGHTA and CDR2 FQGNSA.

This rearrangement joins TRBV6-4 to TRBJ2-1, with TRBD2 matching over 14 bases. V lost 4 bases and J lost 8; bases outside the gene matches: 7. Per the germline V gene, CDR1 is MRHNA and CDR2 is SNTAGT. This CDR3 spans 16 amino acids. This CDR3 reads CASSASTSGGVDEQFF. For the CDR3, the DNA is TGTGCCAGCAGTGCCTCGACTAGCGGGGGGGTTGATGAGCAGTTCTTC.

This chain connects TRBV19 to TRBJ2-1; 9 nucleotides align to TRBD1. The CDR3 contains 12 residues. Germline assignment: CDR1 LNHDA and CDR2 SQIVND (reference sequence). V trimming: 9 bases; J trimming: 7 bases; junction bases outside the gene matches: 4. CDR3 protein: CASRDRVNEQFF. For the CDR3, the DNA is TGTGCCAGCCGGGACAGGGTAAATGAGCAGTTCTTC.

The V gene is TRBV6-4, the J gene TRBJ2-2; maybe TRBD1 (6 bases). The V and J ends lost 3 bases and 2 bases respectively, with 10 bases between them. Germline-derived CDR1 and CDR2 are MRHNA and SNTAGT. This CDR3 comprises 15 residues. The CDR3 is CASSEGARNTGELFF. The DNA of the CDR3 is TGTGCCAGCAGTGAGGGGGCTAGAAACACCGGGGAGCTGTTTTTT.

This clone is a singleton in its sample. The chain couples TRBV9 to TRBJ2-2; 8 positions agree with TRBD1. The CDR3 sequence is 14 residues long. Germline trimming cut 6 bases from V and 9 bases from J; bases unmatched to any gene: 10. Germline CDR1 is SGDLS and CDR2 is YYNGEE. The CDR3 loop reads CASTLDRAARELFF. CDR3 coding DNA: TGTGCCAGCACCCTGGACAGGGCGGCCAGGGAGCTGTTTTTT.

V gene TRBV19 combines with J gene TRBJ1-1; D may be TRBD1 (5 bases). Per germline, CDR1 LNHDA and CDR2 SQIVND (reference sequence). Trimming took off 4 bases at V and 2 bases at J, with 11 bases between the two ends. CDR3 size: 14 residues. CDR3 nucleotide sequence: TGTGCCAGTAGTAGCAAGGGGTTCAACACTGAAGCTTTCTTT. Translation: CASSSKGFNTEAFF.

With regard to this clone: Mismatch with germline at one junction end may stem from a read error. For the CDR3, the DNA is TGTTCCAGCAGCTCCCCCGTTATCTCTGGGGCCAACGTCCTGACTTTC. This codes for CSSSSPVISGANVLTF. V is TRBV7-9 and J is TRBJ2-6; the D is unclear. The CDR3 length is 16 residues. The germline V gene encodes CDR1 SEHNR and CDR2 FQNEAQ (reference sequence). Full variable domain (rest looked up from reference TRBV7-9 and TRBJ2-6): DTGVSQNPRHKITKRGQNVTFRCDPISEHNRLYWYRQTLGQGPEFLTYFQNEAQLEKSRLLSDRFSAERPKGSFSTLEIQRTEQGDSAMYLCSSSSPVISGANVLTFGAGSRLTVL.

CDR3 DNA sequence: TGTGCCAGCAGCTTAATTTCGGGGACAGGGGCCCAGAGCCCTGAAGCTTTCTTT. Residues: CASSLISGTGAQSPEAFF. The genes are TRBV13 and TRBJ1-1, with 10 bases that match TRBD1. The length of the CDR3 is 18 residues. CDR1 and CDR2 (germline): PRHDT, FYEKMQ (reference sequence). V gave up 2 bases and J gave up 6 bases; unmatched junction bases: 15.

This chain links TRBV29-1 with TRBJ2-7; possible D gene TRBD1, 5 bases. In germline, CDR1 is SQVTM, CDR2 ANQGSEA. Deletions cut 2 bases from V and 3 bases from J, with 14 bases between. The CDR3 consists of 14 residues. The CDR3 loop reads CSVEKAGSGYEQYF. CDR3 bases: TGCAGCGTTGAAAAAGCAGGGTCTGGCTACGAGCAGTACTTC.

V and J are TRBV7-8 and TRBJ2-2, with D perhaps matching TRBD2 (6 bases). This CDR3 comprises 14 residues. Germline CDR1 reads SGHVS; CDR2 reads FQNEAQ. The V end was cut by 0 bases, the J end by 7 bases, with 9 bases between. The CDR3: CASSLAGGFGELFF. In DNA form, the CDR3 reads TGTGCCAGCAGCTTAGCGGGGGGATTCGGGGAGCTGTTTTTT.

V is TRBV7-3 and J is TRBJ2-3; 10 bases agree with TRBD2. Germline CDR1 is SGHTA and CDR2 is FQGTGA. Unmatched junction bases numbered 5, after V lost 5 bases and J lost 0 bases. The CDR3 length is 16 residues. The CDR3 spells CASSLSGGSSTDTQYF. The CDR3 DNA sequence: TGTGCCAGCAGCCTTAGCGGGGGGTCTAGCACAGATACGCAGTATTTT.

V gene TRBV5-4 combines with J gene TRBJ2-7; 8 nucleotides match TRBD1. CDR1 and CDR2 (germline): SGHNT, YYREEE (reference sequence). The junction had 5 bases not matched to a gene; V was cut back by 5 bases and J by 1 base. The CDR3 loop spans 14 amino acids. In DNA, the CDR3 is TGTGCCAGCAGTGCAGGACAGGGTTCCTACGAGCAGTACTTC. This translates into CASSAGQGSYEQYF.

The chain carries TRBV30 and TRBJ2-5, with D possibly TRBD1 on 5 matching bases. Germline V gene data show CDR1 as GTSNPN and CDR2 as SVGIG (reference sequence). The CDR3 covers 11 residues. V lost 5 bases and J 2 bases, leaving 6 bases between the germline ends. CDR3 sequence (DNA): TGTGCCTGGGACAGTCAAGAGACCCAGTACTTC. Protein sequence: CAWDSQETQYF.